Sequencing of this T cell receptor beta chain was carried out in a study of blood T cell repertoires in COVID-19. Study context: COVID-19 samples from acute and convalescent phases originated in the United States, Italy and Spain. Sample material is recorded as cDNA or gDNA derived from T cells, B-cell-depleted T cells, or PBMCs.

Germline V lookup: CDR1 SGHTA, CDR2 FQGNSA. Between the trimmed V and J ends, which lost 3 bases and 0 bases, there was a span of 3 bases. The CDR3 has 13 residues. Methods used by the authors: Researchers report that nucleated cell counts were estimated from reference gene primer amplification. Sequencing was performed with immunoSEQ multiplex PCR; in TCRdb, only in-frame clones are kept and a portion is missing. V, J and clone size derive from that table, while D and trimming were established from the DNA sequence. Of 80,000 to 100,000 clones in the sample, roughly 80% were seen once. This sequence originates from a man aged 55 to 70 with acute or convalescent COVID-19. V and J are TRBV7-2 and TRBJ1-5, with D uncertain. The sequencing sample was made of peripheral blood. DNA of the CDR3: TGTGCCAGCAGCTTCTATAGCAATCAGCCCCAGCATTTT. It yields the protein CASSFYSNQPQHF.